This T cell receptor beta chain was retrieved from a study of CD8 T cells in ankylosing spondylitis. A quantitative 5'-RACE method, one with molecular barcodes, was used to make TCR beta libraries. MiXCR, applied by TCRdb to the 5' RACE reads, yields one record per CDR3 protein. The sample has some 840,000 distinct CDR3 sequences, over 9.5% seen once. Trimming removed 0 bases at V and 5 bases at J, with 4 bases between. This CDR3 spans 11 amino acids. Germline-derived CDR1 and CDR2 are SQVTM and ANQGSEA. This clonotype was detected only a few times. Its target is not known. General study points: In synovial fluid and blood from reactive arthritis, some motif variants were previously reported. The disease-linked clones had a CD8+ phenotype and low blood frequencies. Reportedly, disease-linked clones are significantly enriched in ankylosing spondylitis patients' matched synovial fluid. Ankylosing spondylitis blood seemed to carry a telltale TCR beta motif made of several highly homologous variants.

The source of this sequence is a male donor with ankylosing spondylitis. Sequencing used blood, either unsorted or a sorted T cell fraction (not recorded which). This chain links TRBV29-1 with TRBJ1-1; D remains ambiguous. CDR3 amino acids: CSVEDWTEAFF. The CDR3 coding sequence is TGCAGCGTTGAAGATTGGACTGAAGCTTTCTTT.